Listed below are T cell receptor beta chains from one sample, sequenced in a study of blood T cell repertoires in COVID-19. Produced via immunoSEQ multiplex PCR; TCRdb's table is partial and in-frame only. The sample yields around 100,000 clones, around 90% seen once. The sample comprised peripheral blood. The receptors were gathered from an older woman with acute or convalescent COVID-19. Each CDR3 is given with its conserved first and last residue. The D gene is left open where the match is weak. Only some rows state a clone size, as once, few, many or a class for expanded clones.

J | size | D | V | DNA | CDR3
TRBJ1-5 | - | TRBD1 | TRBV19 | TGTGCCAGTAGTTGGGAAAGGGGGCCCAATCAGCCCCAGCATTTT | CASSWERGPNQPQHF
TRBJ2-1 | few | - | TRBV28 | TGTGCCAGCAGAGGGAGTAGCTTATACAATGAGCAGTTCTTC | CASRGSSLYNEQFF
TRBJ2-1 | once | TRBD2 | TRBV29-1 | TGCAGCGCTGGGGGGAGGGCGACCTACAATGAGCAGTTCTTC | CSAGGRATYNEQFF
TRBJ1-2 | - | - | TRBV27 | TGTGCCAGCAGTTTACTGGGGGCGCCTAACTATGGCTACACCTTC | CASSLLGAPNYGYTF
TRBJ2-1 | - | TRBD2 | TRBV3-1/TRBV3-2 | TGTGCCAGCAGCTCAAGCGGGAGCTTCGGGAATGAGCAGTTCTTC | CASSSSGSFGNEQFF
TRBJ1-6 | - | TRBD1 | TRBV27 | TGTGCCAGCACCCCGGGACAGGGTAATTCACCCCTCCACTTT | CASTPGQGNSPLHF
TRBJ2-3 | once | TRBD2 | TRBV2 | TGTGCCAGCAGGGGGACTAGCGGGATGGCAGATACGCAGTATTTT | CASRGTSGMADTQYF
TRBJ1-2 | once | TRBD1 | TRBV27 | TGTGCCAGCAGCCGACAGGGCATGGGCTATGGCTACACCTTC | CASSRQGMGYGYTF
TRBJ1-1 | - | TRBD1 | TRBV27 | TGTGCCAGCAGTTTAGTGGGACAGGGGGCAGGAGGGACTGAAGCTTTCTTT | CASSLVGQGAGGTEAFF
TRBJ2-1 | - | - | TRBV5-1 | TGCGCCAGCAGCTTGGAGCCTACGAATTACAATGAGCAGTTCTTC | CASSLEPTNYNEQFF
TRBJ2-1 | - | TRBD1 | TRBV3-1/TRBV3-2 | TGTGCCAGCAGCCAAGGAGGGACAGGGTACAATGAGCAGTTCTTC | CASSQGGTGYNEQFF
TRBJ2-7 | - | - | TRBV28 | TGTGCCAGCAGTTCGGACATTTCCTCCTACGAGCAGTACTTC | CASSSDISSYEQYF
TRBJ1-3 | - | - | TRBV13 | TGTGCCAGCAGCCCGACCGCGGTGGGGGCGCAGGGAAACACCATATATTTT | CASSPTAVGAQGNTIYF
TRBJ2-3 | - | TRBD2 | TRBV11-2 | TGTGCCAGCAGCTGGGGACTAGCGGGAGGGCTTAGCACAGATACGCAGTATTTT | CASSWGLAGGLSTDTQYF
TRBJ2-1 | - | - | TRBV9 | TGTGCCAGCAGCGTAGAAGCGCCTAGCTCCTACAATGAGCAGTTCTTC | CASSVEAPSSYNEQFF
TRBJ2-1 | - | TRBD2 | TRBV28 | TGTGCCAGCCGGACCCTCGGGACTACTTACAATGAGCAGTTCTTC | CASRTLGTTYNEQFF
TRBJ1-5 | - | TRBD1 | TRBV27 | TGTGCCAGCAGTGCAGGGACAGGTAGCAATCAGCCCCAGCATTTT | CASSAGTGSNQPQHF
TRBJ2-3 | - | - | TRBV5-4 | TGTGCCAGCAGCCTCACAGGGTCGACAGATACGCAGTATTTT | CASSLTGSTDTQYF
TRBJ2-7 | - | - | TRBV18 | TGTGCCAGCTCACCAAACAGCCTCTACGAGCAGTACTTC | CASSPNSLYEQYF
TRBJ1-5 | - | - | TRBV3-1/TRBV3-2 | TGTGCCAGCAGCCAAGCCAATAGCAATCAGCCCCAGCATTTT | CASSQANSNQPQHF
TRBJ2-3 | - | TRBD1 | TRBV5-1 | TGCGCCAGCAGGTTAGGACAGGGGCTAGGCACAGATACGCAGTATTTT | CASRLGQGLGTDTQYF
TRBJ2-5 | once | - | TRBV5-1 | TGCGCCAGCAGCTTGGTTGGGCAGATCCAAGAGACCCAGTACTTC | CASSLVGQIQETQYF
TRBJ2-1 | - | TRBD2 | TRBV6-2/TRBV6-3 | TGTGCCAGCAGTTACTCGGTAGCGGGAGGGCCCAGCTCCTACAATGAGCAGTTCTTC | CASSYSVAGGPSSYNEQFF
TRBJ1-1 | - | - | TRBV14 | TGTGCCAGCAGCGAACAACAAGTCACTGAAGCTTTCTTT | CASSEQQVTEAFF
TRBJ2-1 | - | - | TRBV7-2 | TGTGCCAGCAGCCTTACAGGGAACTCCTACAATGAGCAGTTCTTC | CASSLTGNSYNEQFF
TRBJ1-1 | - | - | TRBV28 | TGTGCCAGCAGGCCTGGGACACTCAACACTGAAGCTTTCTTT | CASRPGTLNTEAFF
TRBJ2-1 | - | - | TRBV4-1 | TGCGCCAGCAGCCCCACTTATAACCTCTACAATGAGCAGTTCTTC | CASSPTYNLYNEQFF
TRBJ2-1 | - | - | TRBV25-1 | TGTGCCAGCATCGATACTACAGGGAGCTCCTACAATGAGCAGTTCTTC | CASIDTTGSSYNEQFF
TRBJ1-6 | once | TRBD1 | TRBV6-1 | TGTGCCAGCAGTGCCGGGACAGACTTTACCTATTCACCCCTCCACTTT | CASSAGTDFTYSPLHF
TRBJ1-5 | - | - | TRBV9 | TGTGCCAGCAGCGTTGGGGAGGAGCCCCAGCATTTT | CASSVGEEPQHF
TRBJ2-1 | - | - | TRBV28 | TGTGCCAGCACGAGCACCTACAATGAGCAGTTCTTC | CASTSTYNEQFF
TRBJ2-1 | few | - | TRBV2 | TGTGCCAGCAGTGAAACGGCCTACAATGAGCAGTTCTTC | CASSETAYNEQFF
TRBJ2-4 | - | TRBD1 | TRBV27 | TGTGCCAGCAGACCCTCGGGACAGGGGGGCGGCATTCAGTACTTC | CASRPSGQGGGIQYF
TRBJ1-5 | - | TRBD1 | TRBV27 | TGTGCCAGCAGTCTTCGCTCGGACAGGGGTGACAATCAGCCCCAGCATTTT | CASSLRSDRGDNQPQHF
TRBJ1-5 | - | - | TRBV7-6 | TGTGCCAGCAGCAGACTCCAGGGGAGCAATCAGCCCCAGCATTTT | CASSRLQGSNQPQHF
TRBJ1-3 | - | - | TRBV3-1/TRBV3-2 | TGTGCCAGCAGCCAAGATTATACGCTCACGGGCTCTGGAAACACCATATATTTT | CASSQDYTLTGSGNTIYF
TRBJ1-5 | - | - | TRBV12-3/TRBV12-4 | TGTGCCAGCAAGGAAGGGGGTGAGCCCCAGCATTTT | CASKEGGEPQHF
TRBJ1-5 | - | - | TRBV10-3 | TGTGCCACCAGGGGACACTTATATAGCAATCAGCCCCAGCATTTT | CATRGHLYSNQPQHF
TRBJ2-1 | - | TRBD2 | TRBV6-5 | TGTGCCAGCAGAGGGCTAGCGGGAGCGAATGAGCAGTTCTTC | CASRGLAGANEQFF
TRBJ2-1 | - | - | TRBV6-4 | TGTGCCAGCAGTGAGCGGGCGGGAAATGAGCAGTTCTTC | CASSERAGNEQFF